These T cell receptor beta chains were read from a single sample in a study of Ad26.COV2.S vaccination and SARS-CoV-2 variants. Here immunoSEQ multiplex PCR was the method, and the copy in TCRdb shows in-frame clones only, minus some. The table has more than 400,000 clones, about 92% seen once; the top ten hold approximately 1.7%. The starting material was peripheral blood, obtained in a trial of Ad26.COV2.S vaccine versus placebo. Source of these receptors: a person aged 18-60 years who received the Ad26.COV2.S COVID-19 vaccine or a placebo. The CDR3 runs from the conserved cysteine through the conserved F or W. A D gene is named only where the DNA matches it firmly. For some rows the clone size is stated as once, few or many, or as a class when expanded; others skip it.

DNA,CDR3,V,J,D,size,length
TGTGCCAGCAGCTTAACTAGCGGGGGGGCCGGTGGGTCCGGGGAGCTGTTTTTT,CASSLTSGGAGGSGELFF,TRBV7-2,TRBJ2-2,TRBD2,.,18
TGCAGCGGGACGACTGGGACCTACGAAAAACTGTTTTTT,CSGTTGTYEKLFF,TRBV29-1,TRBJ1-4,.,.,13
TGCGCCAGCAGCCACGTGGACAGGAACACTGAAGCTTTCTTT,CASSHVDRNTEAFF,TRBV4-3,TRBJ1-1,.,.,14
TGTGCCAGTAAAGTGACTAGCGGGGGGAAAGAGACCCAGTACTTC,CASKVTSGGKETQYF,TRBV19,TRBJ2-5,TRBD2,.,15
TGTGCCAGCAGCCAGGCGACTAGCGGGGTCCCCCGGGAGCAGTACTTC,CASSQATSGVPREQYF,TRBV3-1/TRBV3-2,TRBJ2-7,TRBD2,.,16
TGCAGCGTTGAAGTCCCCCGGGGGGCTGCTAACTATGGCTACACCTTC,CSVEVPRGAANYGYTF,TRBV29-1,TRBJ1-2,.,.,16
TGTGCCAGCAGCCTCTTAGACGGCTACGAGCAGTACTTC,CASSLLDGYEQYF,TRBV14,TRBJ2-7,.,.,13
TGTGCCAGCAGCGTCGAGGGTAGCGGGGGGTTCACAGATACGCAGTATTTT,CASSVEGSGGFTDTQYF,TRBV9,TRBJ2-3,TRBD2,.,17
TGTGCCAGCACCGGGGGGACCCTAGACGAGCAGTACTTC,CASTGGTLDEQYF,TRBV2,TRBJ2-7,TRBD2,.,13
TGTGCCAGCAGCTTATCGGGGTCCTATGGCTACACCTTC,CASSLSGSYGYTF,TRBV7-2,TRBJ1-2,.,once,13
TGTGCCACCAGCAGAGATCTCGGGGCCCAAGAGACCCAGTACTTC,CATSRDLGAQETQYF,TRBV15,TRBJ2-5,.,.,15
TGTGCCAGCAGTTACGAACAGGGGGGGAACTACGAGCAGTACTTC,CASSYEQGGNYEQYF,TRBV6-2/TRBV6-3,TRBJ2-7,.,once,15
TGTGCCAGCAGCTTATACACTGAAGCTTTCTTT,CASSLYTEAFF,TRBV7-8,TRBJ1-1,.,.,11
TGTGCCAGCAGTTACGACACAGGGGTCCACACAGATACGCAGTATTTT,CASSYDTGVHTDTQYF,TRBV6-2/TRBV6-3,TRBJ2-3,TRBD1,.,16
TGTGCCAGCAGCGCCGACCAGGGTTTAAAACTGTTTTTT,CASSADQGLKLFF,TRBV7-2,TRBJ1-4,.,few,13
TGCGCCAGCAGCCAAGACAAAACAGTTAGCTCCTACAATGAGCAGTTCTTC,CASSQDKTVSSYNEQFF,TRBV4-3,TRBJ2-1,.,once,17
TGTGCCAGCAGCTTTACAGGGGGTAGAAGCACAGATACGCAGTATTTT,CASSFTGGRSTDTQYF,TRBV7-2,TRBJ2-3,TRBD1,.,16
TGTGCCAGCAGCTCCGCCGGCAGGATCCTCGGGGGGGAGACCCAGTACTTC,CASSSAGRILGGETQYF,TRBV7-9,TRBJ2-5,TRBD2,.,17
TGTGCCTGGAGTGTCAGCAGCAATCAGCCCCAGCATTTT,CAWSVSSNQPQHF,TRBV30,TRBJ1-5,.,.,13
TGTGCCAGCAGCTTAGCAGGGGAAGATACGCAGTATTTT,CASSLAGEDTQYF,TRBV11-3,TRBJ2-3,.,.,13
TGTGCCAGCAGAAACACAACCCGCTCCTATAATTCACCCCTCCACTTT,CASRNTTRSYNSPLHF,TRBV5-4,TRBJ1-6,.,once,16
TGTGCCAGCAGCCCGGGACAGGGCACCGGGGAGCTGTTTTTT,CASSPGQGTGELFF,TRBV5-4,TRBJ2-2,TRBD1,.,14
TGCGCCAGCAACTTGCTAGTGGGCGGGGAGCTGTTTTTT,CASNLLVGGELFF,TRBV5-1,TRBJ2-2,.,.,13
TGTGCCAGCAGCCTTACCGACAGGGGTGCTACCGGGGAGCTGTTTTTT,CASSLTDRGATGELFF,TRBV13,TRBJ2-2,TRBD1,.,16
TGTGCCAGCAGCTTAGCCCCCAGGGGGCTACCCGGCCCGGGGTCTCAAGAGACCCAGTACTTC,CASSLAPRGLPGPGSQETQYF,TRBV7-2,TRBJ2-5,TRBD1,.,21
TGTGCCTGGACCTTATCTGGGGCCAACGTCCTGACTTTC,CAWTLSGANVLTF,TRBV30,TRBJ2-6,.,.,13
TGTGCCTGGAGCACCAGACAGGGGATAATGATGGATGGCTACACCTTC,CAWSTRQGIMMDGYTF,TRBV30,TRBJ1-2,TRBD1,.,16
TGTGCCAGCAGCTTGGGGGGCGGCGGAATGGGCGAGCAGTACTTC,CASSLGGGGMGEQYF,TRBV11-3,TRBJ2-7,.,.,15
TGTGCCAGCACGCGGGACCGATGGAGCTACAATGAGCAGTTCTTC,CASTRDRWSYNEQFF,TRBV19,TRBJ2-1,.,.,15
TGTGCCAGCAGTCAAACTAGCGGGGGGGGAACAGATACGCAGTATTTT,CASSQTSGGGTDTQYF,TRBV28,TRBJ2-3,TRBD2,.,16
TGTGCCAGCTCCAGGGTCTTCGATGGCTACACCTTC,CASSRVFDGYTF,TRBV9,TRBJ1-2,.,.,12
TGTGCCAGCACCAGCAGAGGGGGCGGAGAGCAGTTCTTC,CASTSRGGGEQFF,TRBV28,TRBJ2-1,TRBD1,.,13
TGTGCCTGGATAGCGGGGTGGACAGGGGGCGACACAGATACGCAGTATTTT,CAWIAGWTGGDTDTQYF,TRBV30,TRBJ2-3,TRBD1,.,17
TGTGCCCCCAACCGACTAGCGGGGGAACACACAGATACGCAGTATTTT,CAPNRLAGEHTDTQYF,TRBV24-1,TRBJ2-3,TRBD2,.,16
TGCGCCAGCAGCCAATGGGACGGTACTTCAAATGAGCAGTTCTTC,CASSQWDGTSNEQFF,TRBV4-3,TRBJ2-1,.,.,15
TGCGCCAGCAGCTTCCAGTCCATGAACACTGAAGCTTTCTTT,CASSFQSMNTEAFF,TRBV5-1,TRBJ1-1,.,few,14
TGTGCCAGCAGTCGACGGGGAGTGAACACTGAAGCTTTCTTT,CASSRRGVNTEAFF,TRBV2,TRBJ1-1,.,.,14